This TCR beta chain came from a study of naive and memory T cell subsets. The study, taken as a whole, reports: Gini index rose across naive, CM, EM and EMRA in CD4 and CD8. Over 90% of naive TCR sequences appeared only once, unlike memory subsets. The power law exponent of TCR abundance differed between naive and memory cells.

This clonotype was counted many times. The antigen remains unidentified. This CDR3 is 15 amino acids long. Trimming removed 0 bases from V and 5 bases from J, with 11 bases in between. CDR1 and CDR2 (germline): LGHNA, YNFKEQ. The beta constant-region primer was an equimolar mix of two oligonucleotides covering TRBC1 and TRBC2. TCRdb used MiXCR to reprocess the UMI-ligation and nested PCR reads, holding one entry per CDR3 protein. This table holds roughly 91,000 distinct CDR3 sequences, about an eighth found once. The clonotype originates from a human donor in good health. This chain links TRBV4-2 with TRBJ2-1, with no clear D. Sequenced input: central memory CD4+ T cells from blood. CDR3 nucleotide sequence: TGTGCCAGCAGCCAAGAGGGCTCTAGGGACAATGAGCAGTTCTTC. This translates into CASSQEGSRDNEQFF.